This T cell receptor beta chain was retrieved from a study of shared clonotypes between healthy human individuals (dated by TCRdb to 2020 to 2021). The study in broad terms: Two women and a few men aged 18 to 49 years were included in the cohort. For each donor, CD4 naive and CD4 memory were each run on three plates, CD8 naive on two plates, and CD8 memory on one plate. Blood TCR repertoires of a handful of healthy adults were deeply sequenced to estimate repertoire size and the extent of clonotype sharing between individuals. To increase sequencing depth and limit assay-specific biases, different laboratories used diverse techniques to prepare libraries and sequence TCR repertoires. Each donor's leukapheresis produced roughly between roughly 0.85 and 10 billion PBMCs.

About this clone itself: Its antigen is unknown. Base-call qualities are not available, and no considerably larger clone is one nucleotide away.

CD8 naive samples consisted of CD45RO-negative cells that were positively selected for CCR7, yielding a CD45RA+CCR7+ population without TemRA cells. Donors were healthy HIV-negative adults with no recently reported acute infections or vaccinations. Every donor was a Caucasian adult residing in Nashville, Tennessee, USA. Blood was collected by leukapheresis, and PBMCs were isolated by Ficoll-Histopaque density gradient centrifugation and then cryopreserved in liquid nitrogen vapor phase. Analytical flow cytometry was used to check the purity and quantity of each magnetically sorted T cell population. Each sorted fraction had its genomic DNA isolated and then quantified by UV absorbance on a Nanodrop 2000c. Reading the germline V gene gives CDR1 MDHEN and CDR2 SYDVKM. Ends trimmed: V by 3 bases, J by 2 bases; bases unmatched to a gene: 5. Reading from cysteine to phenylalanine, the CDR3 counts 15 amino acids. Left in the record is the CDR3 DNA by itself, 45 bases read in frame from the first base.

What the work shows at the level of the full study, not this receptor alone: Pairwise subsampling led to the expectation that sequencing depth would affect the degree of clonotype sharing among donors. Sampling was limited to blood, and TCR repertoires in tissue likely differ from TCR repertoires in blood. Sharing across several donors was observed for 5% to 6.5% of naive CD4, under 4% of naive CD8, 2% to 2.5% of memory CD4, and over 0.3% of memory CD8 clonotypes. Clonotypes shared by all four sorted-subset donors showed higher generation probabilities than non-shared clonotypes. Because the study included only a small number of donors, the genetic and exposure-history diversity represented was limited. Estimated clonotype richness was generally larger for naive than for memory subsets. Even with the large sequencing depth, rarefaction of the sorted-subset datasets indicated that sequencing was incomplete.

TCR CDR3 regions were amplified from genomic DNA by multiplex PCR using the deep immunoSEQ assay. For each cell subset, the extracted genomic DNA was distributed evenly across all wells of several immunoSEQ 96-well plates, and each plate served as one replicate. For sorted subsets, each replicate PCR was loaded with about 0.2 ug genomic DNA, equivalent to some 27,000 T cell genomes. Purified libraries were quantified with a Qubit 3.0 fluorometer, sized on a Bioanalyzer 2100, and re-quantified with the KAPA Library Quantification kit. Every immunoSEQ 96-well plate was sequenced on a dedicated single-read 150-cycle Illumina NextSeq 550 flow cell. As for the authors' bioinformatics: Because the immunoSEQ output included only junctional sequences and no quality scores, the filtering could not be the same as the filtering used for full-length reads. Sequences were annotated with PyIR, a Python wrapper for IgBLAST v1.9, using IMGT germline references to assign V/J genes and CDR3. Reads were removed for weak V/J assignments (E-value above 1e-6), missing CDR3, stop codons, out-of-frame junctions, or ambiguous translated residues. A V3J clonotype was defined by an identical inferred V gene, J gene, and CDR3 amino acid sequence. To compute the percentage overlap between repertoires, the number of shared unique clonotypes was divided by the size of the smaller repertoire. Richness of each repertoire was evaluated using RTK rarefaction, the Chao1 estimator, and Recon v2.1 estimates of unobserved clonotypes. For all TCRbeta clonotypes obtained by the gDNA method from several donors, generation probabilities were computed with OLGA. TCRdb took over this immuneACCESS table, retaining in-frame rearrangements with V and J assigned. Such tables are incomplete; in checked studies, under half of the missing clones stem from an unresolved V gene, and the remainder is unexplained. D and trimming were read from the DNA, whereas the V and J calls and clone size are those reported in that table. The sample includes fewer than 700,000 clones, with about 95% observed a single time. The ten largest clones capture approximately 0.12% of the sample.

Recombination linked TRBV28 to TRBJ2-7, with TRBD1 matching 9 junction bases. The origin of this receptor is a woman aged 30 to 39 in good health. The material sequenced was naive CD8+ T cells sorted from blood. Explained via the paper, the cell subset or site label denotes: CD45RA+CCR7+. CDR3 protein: CASSLGTGITYEQYF. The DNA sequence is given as TGTGCCAGCAGTTTGGGGACAGGGATTACCTACGAGCAGTACTTC. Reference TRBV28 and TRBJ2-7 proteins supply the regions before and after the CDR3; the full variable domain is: DVKVTQSSRYLVKRTGEKVFLECVQDMDHENMFWYRQDPGLGLRLIYFSYDVKMKEKGDIPEGYSVSREKKERFSLILESASTNQTSMYLCASSLGTGITYEQYFGPGTRLTVT.